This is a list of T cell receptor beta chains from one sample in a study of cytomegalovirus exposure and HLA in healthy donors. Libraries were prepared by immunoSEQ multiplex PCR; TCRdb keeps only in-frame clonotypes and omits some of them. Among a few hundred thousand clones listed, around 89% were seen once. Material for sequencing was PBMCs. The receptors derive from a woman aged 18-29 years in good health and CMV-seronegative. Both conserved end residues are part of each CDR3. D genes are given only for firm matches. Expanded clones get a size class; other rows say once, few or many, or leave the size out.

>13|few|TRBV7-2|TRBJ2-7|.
TGTGCCAGCAGCTTAGGGCAGGGAAGGGGGCAGTACTTC
CASSLGQGRGQYF
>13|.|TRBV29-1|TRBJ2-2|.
TGCAGCGTTGGGCCCTCAGGGGCCGGGGAGCTGTTTTTT
CSVGPSGAGELFF
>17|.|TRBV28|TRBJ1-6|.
TGTGCCAGCAGTTTACTCAAACACAGGGCCTTAGGTTCACCCCTCCACTTT
CASSLLKHRALGSPLHF
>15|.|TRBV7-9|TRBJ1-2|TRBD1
TGTGCCAGCAGCCCAACGATGGGACAGGGCTATGGCTACACCTTC
CASSPTMGQGYGYTF
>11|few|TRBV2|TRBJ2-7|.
TGTGCCAGCAGTGAAACTTACGAGCAGTACTTC
CASSETYEQYF
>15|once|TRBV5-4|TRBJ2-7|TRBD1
TGTGCCAGCACCCCCGGACAGGAGATTTCCTACGAGCAGTACTTC
CASTPGQEISYEQYF
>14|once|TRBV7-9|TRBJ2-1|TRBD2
TGTGCCAGCAGCTGGGGGACTAGCGGCGATGAGCAGTTCTTC
CASSWGTSGDEQFF
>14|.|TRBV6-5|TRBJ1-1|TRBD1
TGTGCCAGCAGTGGGACAGGGGGCTTTACTGAAGCTTTCTTT
CASSGTGGFTEAFF
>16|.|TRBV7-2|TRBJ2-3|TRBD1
TGTGCCAGCAGCTTGACCGGGACAGGGGGGAGGGATACGCAGTATTTT
CASSLTGTGGRDTQYF
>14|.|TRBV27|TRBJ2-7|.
TGTGCCAGCAGTTGGGGCCCAGGGTCTTACGAGCAGTACTTC
CASSWGPGSYEQYF
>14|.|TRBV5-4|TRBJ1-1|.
TGTGCCAGCAGCTCCCGGGACAAGAACACTGAAGCTTTCTTT
CASSSRDKNTEAFF
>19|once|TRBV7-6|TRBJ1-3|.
TGTGCCAGCAGCCGTTGGGATGATGGCGGGGGGAGCTCTGGAAACACCATATATTTT
CASSRWDDGGGSSGNTIYF
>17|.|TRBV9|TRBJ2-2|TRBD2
TGTGCCAGCAGCACTCAAACTAGCGGGGGGGCCCCCGGGGAGCTGTTTTTT
CASSTQTSGGAPGELFF
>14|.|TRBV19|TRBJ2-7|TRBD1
TGTGCCTGTCAGGGTAGAGGGGGCCCCTACGAGCAGTACTTC
CACQGRGGPYEQYF
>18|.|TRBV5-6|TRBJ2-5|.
TGTGCCAGCAGCCCACTACTACAGGGTCGGAAGGTCCAAGAGACCCAGTACTTC
CASSPLLQGRKVQETQYF
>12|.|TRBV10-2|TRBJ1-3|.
TGCGCCAGCAGTGAGGCGGGGAACACCATATATTTT
CASSEAGNTIYF
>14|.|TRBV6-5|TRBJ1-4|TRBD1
TGTGCCAGCAGCCAAGGACAGGGGACCGAAAAACTGTTTTTT
CASSQGQGTEKLFF
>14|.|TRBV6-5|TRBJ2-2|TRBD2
TGTGCCAGCAGTTGGGGGGGACCCACCGGGGAGCTGTTTTTT
CASSWGGPTGELFF
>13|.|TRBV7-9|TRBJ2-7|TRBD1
TGTGCCAGCAGCCCGGGACAGATCTCCGAGCAGTACTTC
CASSPGQISEQYF
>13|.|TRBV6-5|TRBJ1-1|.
TGTGCCAGCAGTTCCCCGAGAAACACTGAAGCTTTCTTT
CASSSPRNTEAFF
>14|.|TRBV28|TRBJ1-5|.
TGTGCCAGCAGTTTGCAGTATAGCAATCAGCCCCAGCATTTT
CASSLQYSNQPQHF
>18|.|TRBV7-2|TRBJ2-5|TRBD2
TGTGCCAGCAGCTTGGGCAGCAGCGGGGGGGGAGGTCTTGGAACCCAGTACTTC
CASSLGSSGGGGLGTQYF
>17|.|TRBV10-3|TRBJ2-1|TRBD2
TGTGCCATCAGTGAGTCCTCTAGCGGGGACTCCTACAATGAGCAGTTCTTC
CAISESSSGDSYNEQFF
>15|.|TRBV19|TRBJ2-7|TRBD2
TGTGCCAGTAGTATAAGACTAGCGACCTCCTACGAGCAGTACTTC
CASSIRLATSYEQYF
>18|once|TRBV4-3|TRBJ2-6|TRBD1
TGCGCCAGCAGCCGAGGGACAGGGGAAGTCTCTGGGGCCAACGTCCTGACTTTC
CASSRGTGEVSGANVLTF
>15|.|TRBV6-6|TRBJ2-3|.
TGTGCCAGCAGTAAACAGTCACCTTTTGCAGATACGCAGTATTTT
CASSKQSPFADTQYF
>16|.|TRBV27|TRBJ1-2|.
TGTGCCAGCAGTTTACAGGGCGGGGCTACTAACTATGGCTACACCTTC
CASSLQGGATNYGYTF
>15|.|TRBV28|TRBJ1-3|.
TGTGCCAGCAGTCTCCGTCGGGACTCTGGAAACACCATATATTTT
CASSLRRDSGNTIYF
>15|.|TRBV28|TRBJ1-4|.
TGTGCCAGCAGCGGCGGCCGAGACTTCAATGAAAAACTGTTTTTT
CASSGGRDFNEKLFF
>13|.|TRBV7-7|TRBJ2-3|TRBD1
TGTGCTAGCAGCACAGGGGATACAGATACGCAGTATTTT
CASSTGDTDTQYF
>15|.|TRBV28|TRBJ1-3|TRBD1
TGTGCCATCAAACGGGACAGGGGGAATGGAAACACCATATATTTT
CAIKRDRGNGNTIYF
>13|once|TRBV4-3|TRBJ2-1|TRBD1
TGCGCCAGCAGCCACGGGACAGGGGATGAGCAGTTCTTC
CASSHGTGDEQFF
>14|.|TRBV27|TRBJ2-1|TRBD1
TGTGCCAGCAGTTTAACAGGGGGTATCAATGAGCAGTTCTTC
CASSLTGGINEQFF
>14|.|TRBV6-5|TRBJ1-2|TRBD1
TGTGCCAGCAGTTACGGAGGGACAGTCTATGGCTACACCTTC
CASSYGGTVYGYTF
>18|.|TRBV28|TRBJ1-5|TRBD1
TGTGCCAGCAGTTTATCCCCCTTTAACAGGGGTGGCAATCAGCCCCAGCATTTT
CASSLSPFNRGGNQPQHF
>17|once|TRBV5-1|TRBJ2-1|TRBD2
TGCGCCAGCAGCTTGGCCGCCAGTAGCGGGGGGAACAATGAGCAGTTCTTC
CASSLAASSGGNNEQFF
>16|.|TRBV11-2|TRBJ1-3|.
TGTGCCAGCAGCTTATCCCCGATTCGCCGGGGAAACACCATATATTTT
CASSLSPIRRGNTIYF
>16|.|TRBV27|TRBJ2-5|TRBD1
TGTGCCAGCAGTTTATTAGGGTTTGGACAGGGCGAGACCCAGTACTTC
CASSLLGFGQGETQYF
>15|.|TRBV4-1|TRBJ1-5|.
TGCGCCAGCTCCACCTTCCACGGGGAGGGAGAGCCCCAGCATTTT
CASSTFHGEGEPQHF
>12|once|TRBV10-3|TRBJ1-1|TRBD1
TGTGCCACGCAGACAGGGGAGGGTGAAGCTTTCTTT
CATQTGEGEAFF
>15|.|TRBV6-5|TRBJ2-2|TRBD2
TGTGCCAGCAGTCGTCTAGCGGGGAACACCGGGGAGCTGTTTTTT
CASSRLAGNTGELFF
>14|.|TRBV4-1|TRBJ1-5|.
TGCGCCAGCAGCCAAGGGTTCGCGAATCAGCCCCAGCATTTT
CASSQGFANQPQHF
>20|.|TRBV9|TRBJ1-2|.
TGTGCCAGCAGCGTAGCTTATATTTGGGACTCGGGGGGGTCTAACTATGGCTACACCTTC
CASSVAYIWDSGGSNYGYTF
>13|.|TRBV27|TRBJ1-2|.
TGTGCCAGCAGTTTTAGCAAAAACTATGGCTACACCTTC
CASSFSKNYGYTF